The present T cell receptor beta chain was sequenced within a study of shared clonotypes between healthy human individuals. The method was immunoSEQ multiplex PCR; TCRdb's version includes in-frame clones alone and lacks a portion of them. The table includes more than 850,000 clones, around 82% detected once. It was into CD45RA+ naive and CD45RA-negative memory subsets that the CD4+ cells were split. This sequence originates from a man aged 18 to 30 in good health. Some clones in this sample may be carry-over from other donors' samples. Sequencing was done on a sample of memory CD4+ T cells from PBMCs. As for subset: CD45RA-negative fraction.

CDR3 loop: CASSLSAAGNYGYTF. The CDR3 DNA reads as TGTGCCAGCAGTTTATCTGCAGCAGGAAACTATGGCTACACCTTC. The rearrangement joins TRBV27 to TRBJ1-2; D is unclear. In germline, CDR1 is MNHEY, CDR2 SMNVEV (reference sequence). Trimming shortened V by 0 bases and J by 2 bases, and 10 bases separated the two germline ends. The CDR3 totals 15 residues.